The 5 T cell receptor beta chains listed next were all sequenced from one sample in a study of chemoradiotherapy in HPV16-positive cancers. Profiled with immunoSEQ multiplex PCR; TCRdb holds only in-frame clones, not every one. Here the sample spans 4,500 or so clones, around 77% being singletons. Sequencing used tumor tissue, obtained from a patient who underwent chemoradiotherapy. The receptors were sampled from a human donor with HPV-associated anogenital cancer.

The chain links TRBV5-6 to TRBJ2-1, with D maybe TRBD2 (6 bases). The V gene lost 4 bases and the J gene lost 9 bases, with 14 bases spanning the gap. The germline V gene encodes CDR1 SGHDT and CDR2 YYEEEE. The CDR3 spans 13 residues. The CDR3 DNA sequence: TGTGCCAGCAGCATATCCTTAGCGGCTGAGCAGTTCTTC. It is translated as CASSISLAAEQFF.

This chain links TRBV5-8 with TRBJ2-7; D uncertain. Germline CDR1 is SGHTS and CDR2 is YDEGEE. The V gene lost 0 bases and the J gene lost 5 bases, with 3 bases spanning the gap. This CDR3 is built from 11 residues. CDR3 sequence reads: CASSLDHEQYF. In nucleotides, the CDR3 is TGTGCCAGCAGCTTGGACCACGAGCAGTACTTC.

The V call is TRBV7-2, the J call TRBJ1-6; weak D call: TRBD1 (6 bases). CDR1 and CDR2 from the germline V gene are SGHTA and FQGNSA. The length of the CDR3 is 18 residues. Deletions cut 5 bases from V and 5 bases from J, with 22 bases between. DNA of the CDR3: TGTGCCAGCAGCCCCCGGGGGCCTACGGGACGGAATAATTCACCCCTCCACTTT. Encoded protein: CASSPRGPTGRNNSPLHF.

This clone was picked up one time. The rearrangement links TRBV29-1 to TRBJ1-2; TRBD1 matches 9 bases. The J segment lost 3 bases and the V segment lost 4 bases, leaving 21 bases of the junction unmatched. CDR3 size: 19 residues. Looked up from germline, CDR1 is SQVTM and CDR2 is ANQGSEA. This chain's CDR3 is CSVVFVQYGDREGDYGYTF. DNA of the CDR3: TGCAGCGTTGTTTTTGTACAGTATGGGGACAGGGAGGGGGACTATGGCTACACCTTC.

The chain carries TRBV25-1 and TRBJ2-1; possible D gene TRBD1, 5 bases. CDR1 MGHDK and CDR2 SYGVNS come from the germline V gene. The ends were cut back, 6 bases at V and 6 bases at J, with 12 bases in the middle. The CDR3 contains 13 residues. Here the CDR3 DNA reads TGTGCCAGCAGACCCTCAGGGCGCAATGAGCAGTTCTTC. Translation gives CASRPSGRNEQFF.